This T cell receptor (beta chain) came from a study of T-cell memory formation after mild COVID-19. Study results and limitations: There was no confirmation that second-wave clones peaking on day 37 were SARS-CoV-2 specific. Cross-reactive memory apparently joined, as some responding clones appeared in pre-infection memory.

Using constant-segment primers, 5'RACE produced TCR alpha and TCR beta cDNA libraries carrying sample barcodes and UMIs. TCRdb re-derived calls from the 5' RACE reads in MiXCR, one entry per CDR3 protein. The sample contains hundreds of thousands of distinct CDR3 sequences, roughly an eighth of which appear only once. This clonotype was seen more than once but under ten times. The antigen remains undetermined. CDR1 and CDR2 (germline): KGHSH, LQKENI. With 1 base clipped from V and 5 bases from J, the junction kept 7 bases outside the gene matches. This CDR3 contains 15 residues. The J gene is TRBJ2-5, the V gene TRBV18, with 7 bases identical to TRBD2. Sequencing was carried out using PBMCs or a T cell subset sorted from them (not recorded which). The TCR comes from a man aged 18 to 35 who had mild COVID-19 (a few samples of this study predate the infection). Cell type and time point are not known. The CDR3 sequence is CASSPLRGRAETQYF. As DNA, the CDR3 is TGTGCCAGCTCACCACTTCGAGGGAGGGCTGAGACCCAGTACTTC.